This T cell receptor (beta chain) stems from a study of T cell responses to AZD1222 COVID-19 vaccine. CDR3 length equals 13 residues. V lost 3 bases and J lost 0, with 5 bases in between. Concerning this clone itself: No antigen is known for it.

Study-level points and caveats: Repertoire sampling occurred only after the peak T cell response.

TCRdb's table, derived via immunoSEQ multiplex PCR, lists solely in-frame clones and lacks some. The sample includes over 120,000 clones, approximately 92% of them seen just once. Specimen: peripheral blood, collected on day 0 of AZD1222 vaccination. The clonotype originates from an adult in good health. The J gene is TRBJ1-1, the V gene TRBV12-3 or TRBV12-4; no clear D gene. The CDR3 DNA reads as TGTGCCAGCAGTTTTGGCATGAACACTGAAGCTTTCTTT. The encoded protein is CASSFGMNTEAFF.